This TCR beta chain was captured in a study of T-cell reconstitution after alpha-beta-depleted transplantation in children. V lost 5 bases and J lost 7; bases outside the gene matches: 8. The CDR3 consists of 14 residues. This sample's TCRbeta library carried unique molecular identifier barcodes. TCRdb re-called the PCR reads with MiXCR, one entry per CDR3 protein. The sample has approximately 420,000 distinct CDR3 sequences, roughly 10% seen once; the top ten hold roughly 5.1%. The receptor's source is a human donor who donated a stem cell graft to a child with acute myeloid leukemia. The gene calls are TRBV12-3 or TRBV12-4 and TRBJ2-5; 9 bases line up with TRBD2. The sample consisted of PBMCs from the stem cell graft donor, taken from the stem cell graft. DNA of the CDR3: TGTGCCAGCAGTCCTCGACTAGCGGTGGGGACCCAGTACTTC. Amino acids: CASSPRLAVGTQYF.